The 23 T cell receptor beta chains given below trace back to one sample, sequenced in a study of OX40 agonist ivuxolimab in advanced cancers. Generated by immunoSEQ multiplex PCR, the TCRdb table keeps only in-frame clones and is missing some. The profile covers about 110,000 clones, with roughly nine tenths appearing a single time and 0.25% to 0.3% taken by the ten largest. The source material was CD4+ or CD8+ T cells sorted from blood, sampled in a trial of the OX40 agonist ivuxolimab. These receptors came from an adult with an advanced solid tumor such as melanoma, head and neck, liver or kidney cancer.

The chain is built from TRBV15 and TRBJ1-4; D remains ambiguous. V was trimmed by 0 bases and J by 5 bases, leaving 10 bases between them. The germline V gene has CDR1 LNHNV and CDR2 YYDKDF (reference sequence). This CDR3 is 15 amino acids long. The CDR3 loop is CATSRDPGSNEKLFF. CDR3 coding DNA: TGTGCCACCAGCAGAGATCCAGGTTCCAATGAAAAACTGTTTTTT.

The table lists this clone with a count of one. The rearrangement uses TRBV7-8 and TRBJ1-5; D not resolved. CDR3 size: 15 residues. With 1 base removed from V and 11 bases from J, the gap between germline ends came to 18 bases. From germline, CDR1 is SGHVS and CDR2 FQNEAQ. The CDR3: CASSLELSEGTAQHF. In DNA form, the CDR3 reads TGTGCCAGCAGCTTAGAACTGTCAGAGGGAACGGCCCAGCATTTT.

This chain joins TRBV6-5 and TRBJ2-1, with D possibly called TRBD1 or TRBD2 (5 bases each). CDR1 MNHEY and CDR2 SVGAGI come from the germline V gene. Trimming removed 2 bases at V and 6 bases at J, with 11 bases between. This CDR3 has 14 amino acids. CDR3 region: CASSYGTRGNEQFF. The CDR3 DNA sequence: TGTGCCAGCAGTTACGGGACGAGGGGCAATGAGCAGTTCTTC.

The genes are TRBV7-9 and TRBJ2-3, with 8 positions matching TRBD2. The germline V gene encodes CDR1 SEHNR and CDR2 FQNEAQ (reference sequence). The CDR3 is 15 amino acids. V shed 3 bases and J 6 bases; nucleotides not matched to a gene: 8. The CDR3 bases are TGTGCCAGCAGCTTTGGGCGGGAGGTGAGGGATACGCAGTATTTT. Protein sequence: CASSFGREVRDTQYF. The full variable domain, in which reference TRBV7-9 and TRBJ2-3 provide the parts outside the CDR3, is DTGVSQNPRHKITKRGQNVTFRCDPISEHNRLYWYRQTLGQGPEFLTYFQNEAQLEKSRLLSDRFSAERPKGSFSTLEIQRTEQGDSAMYLCASSFGREVRDTQYFGPGTRLTVL.

V usage is TRBV4-1 and J usage is TRBJ2-1; possible D gene TRBD2, 7 bases. Germline V lookup: CDR1 MGHRA, CDR2 YSYEKL. Trimming removed 0 bases from V and 0 bases from J, with 9 bases in between. The CDR3 spans 16 residues. CDR3 coding DNA: TGCGCCAGCAGCCAAGAGAGGGGGGGCTCCTACAATGAGCAGTTCTTC. Its protein is CASSQERGGSYNEQFF.

This sequence joins TRBV19 and TRBJ1-3, with D uncertain. Germline V gene sequence: CDR1 LNHDA, CDR2 SQIVND (reference sequence). CDR3 length: 19 residues. Trimming shortened V by 0 bases and J by 0 bases, and 18 bases separated the two germline ends. The chain's CDR3 is CASSIELADPSLSGNTIYF. CDR3 in DNA: TGTGCCAGTAGTATAGAATTGGCCGACCCTTCCCTCTCTGGAAACACCATATATTTT.

The chain combines TRBV10-3 with TRBJ1-1; D gene unclear. This CDR3 has 17 amino acids. Per the germline V gene, CDR1 is ENHRY and CDR2 is SYGVKD. V was pared by 3 bases and J by 1 base, with 18 bases between. The CDR3 here is CAISEGRTKRGNTEAFF. The CDR3 DNA sequence: TGTGCCATCAGTGAAGGGAGGACGAAGAGAGGGAACACTGAAGCTTTCTTT.

The gene calls are TRBV10-3 and TRBJ2-1, with a tentative D call TRBD2 (6 bases). Trimming stripped 6 bases from V and 7 bases from J, with 10 bases between. Germline V lookup: CDR1 ENHRY, CDR2 SYGVKD. The CDR3 totals 12 residues. CDR3 in DNA: TGTGCCATCAGCGTAGCGGAAAATGAGCAGTTCTTC. It is translated as CAISVAENEQFF.

This chain uses TRBV4-1 with TRBJ1-3, with D unresolved. This CDR3 contains 18 residues. CDR1 MGHRA and CDR2 YSYEKL come from the germline V gene. Trimming left V 0 bases short and J 2 bases short, with 17 bases between. CDR3 sequence reads: CASSQDRVVRSAGNTIYF. CDR3 bases: TGCGCCAGCAGCCAAGACCGGGTGGTAAGGAGCGCTGGAAACACCATATATTTT.

With respect to this clone: Different DNA sequences within this sample yield the same CDR3. V usage is TRBV6-5 and J usage is TRBJ2-7; the match to TRBD1 covers 9 bases. This CDR3 region has 14 residues. Germline trimming cut 6 bases from V and 2 bases from J; bases unmatched to any gene: 5. CDR1 and CDR2 (germline): MNHEY, SVGAGI. The CDR3 region has the DNA TGTGCCAGCAGCCGAGGGACAGGGACCTACGAGCAGTACTTC. Residues: CASSRGTGTYEQYF.

CDR3 amino acids: CASSSVKNYGYTF. In DNA, the CDR3 is TGCGCCAGTTCGTCGGTCAAGAACTATGGCTACACCTTC. The V gene is TRBV4-3, the J gene TRBJ1-2, with D unresolved. The CDR3 runs 13 residues. CDR1 LGHNA and CDR2 YSLEER come from the germline V gene. The ends were cut back, 9 bases at V and 2 bases at J, with 13 bases in the middle.

J is TRBJ2-3 and V is TRBV11-2, with TRBD2 identical over 10 bases. The length of the CDR3 is 15 residues. V lost 5 bases to trimming and J lost 2 bases; unmatched junction nucleotides: 4. The germline CDR1 and CDR2 sequences are SGHAT and FQNNGV. The CDR3 nucleotides read TGTGCCAGCAGCGGACTAGCGGTTTCCACAGATACGCAGTATTTT. As protein: CASSGLAVSTDTQYF. Variable domain in full (rest from reference TRBV11-2 and TRBJ2-3): EAGVAQSPRYKIIEKRQSVAFWCNPISGHATLYWYQQILGQGPKLLIQFQNNGVVDDSQLPKDRFSAERLKGVDSTLKIQPAKLEDSAVYLCASSGLAVSTDTQYFGPGTRLTVL.

The chain links TRBV4-3 to TRBJ1-1, with D perhaps matching TRBD1 (5 bases). The CDR3 totals 15 residues. Deletions cut 2 bases from V and 6 bases from J, with 16 bases between. Germline V gene data show CDR1 as LGHNA and CDR2 as YSLEER. The CDR3 region is CASSQTYGGIAEAFF. The CDR3 DNA follows: TGCGCCAGCAGCCAAACTTATGGGGGGATAGCTGAAGCTTTCTTT.

The rearrangement links TRBV5-1 to TRBJ1-1, with 7 bases fitting TRBD1. The J segment lost 0 bases and the V segment lost 4 bases, leaving 9 bases of the junction unmatched. The CDR3 extends over 16 amino acids. Germline CDR1 and CDR2: SGHRS and YFSETQ. CDR3 nucleotide sequence: TGCGCCAGCAGCCCGTCGACAGGGAAGTTGAACACTGAAGCTTTCTTT. Protein sequence: CASSPSTGKLNTEAFF.

This clone was observed a few times. The chain couples TRBV6-5 to TRBJ1-1, with 7 bases fitting TRBD1. V lost 6 bases, J lost 4 bases, and 8 bases stayed unmatched. Germline V gene lookup returns CDR1 MNHEY and CDR2 SVGAGI. The CDR3 is 14 residues long. CDR3 bases: TGTGCCAGCAGCTACGGACAGGAGATCACTGAAGCTTTCTTT. Its translation is CASSYGQEITEAFF.

The chain has TRBV9 and TRBJ2-1; 16 bases fit TRBD2. The CDR3 runs to 18 residues. V was clipped by 1 base and J by 5 bases; unmatched bases: 6. Germline V gene data show CDR1 as SGDLS and CDR2 as YYNGEE. The CDR3 DNA reads TGTGCCAGCAGCGTAAGGACAGGGACTAGCGGGAGGGACAATGAGCAGTTCTTC. Residues: CASSVRTGTSGRDNEQFF. Full variable domain (outside the CDR3, taken from reference TRBV9 and TRBJ2-1): DSGVTQTPKHLITATGQRVTLRCSPRSGDLSVYWYQQSLDQGLQFLIQYYNGEERAKGNILERFSAQQFPDLHSELNLSSLELGDSALYFCASSVRTGTSGRDNEQFFGPGTRLTVL.

This clone was observed a single time. This rearrangement joins TRBV7-2 to TRBJ2-1, with 9 bases matching TRBD1. The CDR3 sequence is 15 residues long. Looked up from germline, CDR1 is SGHTA and CDR2 is FQGNSA. Trimming at V came to 2 bases and at J to 4 bases, leaving 3 bases not matched to a gene. The CDR3 is CASSLYGQGYNEQFF. The CDR3 DNA follows: TGTGCCAGCAGCTTATACGGACAGGGGTACAATGAGCAGTTCTTC.

The DNA for the CDR3 is TGTGCCAGCAGTGAAACAATCAGGGAAGCTTTCTTT. Translating gives CASSETIREAFF. The gene calls are TRBV6-1 and TRBJ1-1; D unresolved. This CDR3 has 12 amino acids. With 2 bases removed from V and 8 bases from J, the gap between germline ends came to 9 bases. CDR1 and CDR2 (germline): MNHNS, SASEGT.

The chain links TRBV7-6 to TRBJ1-1; D is ambiguous. This CDR3 region has 15 residues. V dropped 1 base and J dropped 0 bases, with 9 bases sitting between them. Germline V gene lookup returns CDR1 SGHVS and CDR2 FNYEAQ. The CDR3 protein is CASSLGPDMNTEAFF. CDR3 nucleotide sequence: TGTGCCAGCAGCTTAGGACCAGACATGAACACTGAAGCTTTCTTT.

This clone showed up just a few times. This chain links TRBV2 with TRBJ2-7, with 7 bases matching TRBD1. The CDR3 is 13 amino acids. With V trimmed by 10 bases and J by 5 bases, 11 bases remained unmatched. Germline loops: CDR1 SNHLY, CDR2 FYNNEI. CDR3 in DNA: TGTGCCACCGGGACAGTAGGGACCCACGAGCAGTACTTC. Its translation is CATGTVGTHEQYF.

In this sample, this clone turned up once. J is TRBJ1-5 and V is TRBV30, with 9 bases identical to TRBD1. The germline V gene encodes CDR1 GTSNPN and CDR2 SVGIG (reference sequence). J was trimmed by 5 bases and V by 3 bases; bases with no gene match: 8. The CDR3 is 15 amino acids. CDR3 DNA sequence: TGTGCCTGGAGGGGAGGACAGGGGCGGGATCAGCCCCAGCATTTT. Its translation: CAWRGGQGRDQPQHF.

This sequence joins TRBV9 and TRBJ2-2; 9 nucleotides agree with TRBD1. Germline CDR1 SGDLS, CDR2 YYNGEE. J gave up 6 bases and V 4 bases, and 4 bases lay outside the gene matches. CDR3 length equals 14 residues. The CDR3 loop reads CASSSRQGAGELFF. The CDR3 DNA follows: TGTGCCAGCAGCTCCCGACAGGGGGCCGGGGAGCTGTTTTTT.

This sequence joins TRBV30 and TRBJ1-4; D perhaps matches TRBD1 (6 bases). With 3 bases removed from V and 2 bases from J, the gap between germline ends came to 7 bases. CDR1 GTSNPN and CDR2 SVGIG come from the germline V gene (reference sequence). The CDR3 totals 13 residues. In DNA form, the CDR3 reads TGTGCCTGGAGAGGGGGTACTAATGAAAAACTGTTTTTT. This encodes CAWRGGTNEKLFF.